The 21 T cell receptor beta chains presented below share a single source sample, sequenced in a study of CD8+ T cells in alopecia areata. Extracted RNA was reverse transcribed, and the resulting cDNA served as sequencing template. Sequenced by immunoSEQ multiplex PCR; TCRdb stores in-frame clones only, minus some. The repertoire includes 98,000 or so clones, approximately 63% of them detected once, and more than 20% sits in the top ten. Sequencing used CD8+ T cells sorted from blood. All receptors come from a human donor in good health.

In this sample, this clone turned up a few times. The rearrangement links TRBV7-9 to TRBJ1-4, with TRBD1 matching over 7 bases. Germline trimming cut 0 bases from V and 13 bases from J; bases unmatched to any gene: 8. Germline CDR1 reads SEHNR; CDR2 reads FQNEAQ (reference sequence). CDR3 length equals 14 residues. The CDR3 loop reads CASSLADRAGGLFF. CDR3 bases: TGTGCCAGCAGCTTAGCCGACAGGGCGGGCGGACTGTTTTTT.

This clone was observed at least ten times. The chain recombines TRBV5-6 with TRBJ2-7; D call uncertain. Germline V gives CDR1 SGHDT, CDR2 YYEEEE. This CDR3 is 15 amino acids long. V was clipped by 0 bases and J by 2 bases, with 12 bases between them. The CDR3 DNA is TGTGCCAGCAGCTTGGTGGCAGCACGAGCCTACGAGCAGTACTTC. Its translation: CASSLVAARAYEQYF.

The genes are TRBV7-6 and TRBJ1-1; weak D call: TRBD1 (5 bases). Trimming cost V 2 bases and J 5 bases, with 12 bases left between them. The CDR3 has 14 amino acids. Germline assignment: CDR1 SGHVS and CDR2 FNYEAQ. CDR3 sequence: CASSLSQGWTEAFF. CDR3 bases: TGTGCCAGCAGCTTATCTCAGGGATGGACTGAAGCTTTCTTT.

The chain joins TRBV13 to TRBJ2-5; no clear D. Germline-derived CDR1 and CDR2 are PRHDT and FYEKMQ (reference sequence). The CDR3 is 13 residues long. V lost 3 bases and J 5 bases, leaving 10 bases between the germline ends. CDR3 in DNA: TGTGCCAGCAGCTTCTGGTCTCCGGAGACCCAGTACTTC. It encodes CASSFWSPETQYF.

This clone has a handful of counts. J is TRBJ1-6 and V is TRBV28; no firm D call. Trimming stripped 5 bases from V and 0 bases from J, with 14 bases between. This CDR3 has 17 residues. CDR1 is MDHEN and CDR2 is SYDVKM in the germline V gene. The CDR3 is CASSPPDPSSYNSPLHF. The CDR3 nucleotides are TGTGCCAGCAGTCCCCCGGACCCGAGCTCCTATAATTCACCCCTCCACTTT.

This clone occurred a few times. V gene TRBV6-6 combines with J gene TRBJ2-7; the D call may be TRBD1 or TRBD2 (6 bases each). The V and J ends lost 0 bases and 7 bases respectively, with 10 bases between them. This CDR3 comprises 13 residues. CDR1 is MNHNY, CDR2 SVGAGI, per germline (reference sequence). The CDR3 nucleotides are TGTGCCAGCAGTTACTCGACTAGGGGGGAGCAGTACTTC. Translated, it gives CASSYSTRGEQYF.

The chain employs TRBV9 and TRBJ2-3, with 8 bases identical to TRBD2. J lost 2 bases, V lost 0 bases, and 5 bases had no gene match. The V gene's germline CDR1 is SGDLS and CDR2 YYNGEE. The CDR3 covers 16 residues. CDR3 DNA: TGTGCCAGCAGCGTAGATGGCGGGGGGATCACAGATACGCAGTATTTT. The encoded protein is CASSVDGGGITDTQYF.

This chain joins TRBV5-6 and TRBJ2-5; D is possibly TRBD1 (5 bases). V was clipped by 5 bases and J by 5 bases, with 10 bases between them. The CDR3 runs to 12 residues. CDR1 SGHDT and CDR2 YYEEEE come from the germline V gene. The CDR3 region is CASRQGSETQYF. The DNA for the CDR3 is TGTGCCAGCAGGCAGGGAAGCGAGACCCAGTACTTC.

This chain joins TRBV10-3 and TRBJ2-7, with a weak D call TRBD1 (6 bases). Trimming stripped 0 bases from V and 2 bases from J, with 23 bases between. The CDR3 contains 19 residues. CDR1 is ENHRY and CDR2 is SYGVKD in the germline V gene. The CDR3 protein is CAISESGTGSVRLTYEQYF. In DNA form, the CDR3 reads TGTGCCATCAGTGAGTCAGGTACAGGGTCGGTGCGCCTTACCTACGAGCAGTACTTC.

The chain links TRBV4-2 to TRBJ2-6; 7 nucleotides agree with TRBD1. Germline values: CDR1 LGHNA, CDR2 YNFKEQ. Germline trimming cut 5 bases from V and 4 bases from J; bases unmatched to any gene: 11. This CDR3 is built from 17 residues. CDR3 sequence reads: CASSKGDSHSGANVLTF. The CDR3 DNA sequence: TGTGCCAGCAGCAAAGGGGACAGCCACTCGGGGGCCAACGTCCTGACTTTC.

This clone was recorded a few times. The genes are TRBV4-3 and TRBJ2-3; 11 bases match TRBD1. With V trimmed by 0 bases and J by 5 bases, 4 bases remained unmatched. The CDR3 runs 16 residues. The V gene's germline CDR1 is LGHNA and CDR2 YSLEER. In nucleotides, the CDR3 is TGCGCCAGCAGCCAAGATTTGGGGACAGGGGGAGATACGCAGTATTTT. As protein: CASSQDLGTGGDTQYF.

The chain has TRBV6-5 and TRBJ1-1; D remains ambiguous. Germline V gives CDR1 MNHEY, CDR2 SVGAGI. V was pared by 2 bases and J by 1 base, with 5 bases between. The CDR3 is 13 residues long. For the CDR3, the DNA is TGTGCCAGCAGTTACGGGGAGAACACTGAAGCTTTCTTT. As protein: CASSYGENTEAFF.

This clone was recorded only once. The J gene is TRBJ1-1, the V gene TRBV25-1, with TRBD1 matching over 9 bases. The junction had 14 bases not matched to a gene; V was cut back by 7 bases and J by 5 bases. The CDR3 is 16 amino acids. Germline assignment: CDR1 MGHDK and CDR2 SYGVNS. Here the CDR3 DNA reads TGTGCCAGCACAACCGGGACAGGGAGGGGGAGAACTGAAGCTTTCTTT. It is translated as CASTTGTGRGRTEAFF.

The rearrangement links TRBV2 to TRBJ2-3; 8 nucleotides agree with TRBD2. The CDR3 has 15 residues. The germline gives CDR1 SNHLY, CDR2 FYNNEI. The trim removed 5 bases at V and 0 bases at J, leaving 4 bases unmatched. The CDR3 nucleotides read TGTGCCAGCAGTCCGGGGGGGACTAGCACAGATACGCAGTATTTT. Its translation: CASSPGGTSTDTQYF.

This sequence joins TRBV9 and TRBJ1-2, with D possibly matching TRBD1 (5 bases). Germline V gives CDR1 SGDLS, CDR2 YYNGEE. V was trimmed by 3 bases and J by 4 bases, leaving 19 bases between them. This CDR3 contains 16 residues. The CDR3 sequence: CASSASRTTAFYGYTF. In DNA, the CDR3 is TGTGCCAGCAGCGCCTCCCGGACGACAGCGTTCTATGGCTACACCTTC.

V gene TRBV7-8 combines with J gene TRBJ2-1; D is possibly TRBD1 (7 bases). Germline CDR1 SGHVS, CDR2 FQNEAQ. The CDR3 has 15 amino acids. Trimming shortened V by 1 base and J by 4 bases, and 11 bases separated the two germline ends. In DNA form, the CDR3 reads TGTGCCAGCAGCTTAGAGGCAGGGGGGTACAATGAGCAGTTCTTC. It specifies CASSLEAGGYNEQFF.

V gene TRBV4-3 combines with J gene TRBJ1-1; D remains ambiguous. The CDR3 consists of 14 residues. Trimming left V 2 bases short and J 1 base short, with 8 bases between. Per the germline V gene, CDR1 is LGHNA and CDR2 is YSLEER. CDR3 DNA: TGCGCCAGCAGCCAATTAGGCGGGAACACTGAAGCTTTCTTT. Encoded protein: CASSQLGGNTEAFF.

This clone was counted only a few times. This chain joins TRBV28 and TRBJ2-5; 12 positions agree with TRBD2. The CDR3 has 14 residues. Germline CDR1 and CDR2: MDHEN and SYDVKM. V shed 6 bases and J 2 bases; nucleotides not matched to a gene: 1. CDR3 bases: TGTGCCAGCAGAGGGACTAGCGGGCAAGAGACCCAGTACTTC. This sequence encodes CASRGTSGQETQYF. The entire variable domain, with the rest obtained from reference TRBV28 and TRBJ2-5, is as follows: DVKVTQSSRYLVKRTGEKVFLECVQDMDHENMFWYRQDPGLGLRLIYFSYDVKMKEKGDIPEGYSVSREKKERFSLILESASTNQTSMYLCASRGTSGQETQYFGPGTRLLVL.

This rearrangement joins TRBV13 to TRBJ2-3; TRBD2 matches 9 bases. Trimming cost V 5 bases and J 1 base; bases outside gene matches: 4. CDR3 length: 15 amino acids. Germline assignment: CDR1 PRHDT and CDR2 FYEKMQ (reference sequence). DNA of the CDR3: TGTGCCAGCAGCCTAGCGGGGATTGGCACAGATACGCAGTATTTT. This translates into CASSLAGIGTDTQYF.

V gene TRBV7-9 combines with J gene TRBJ1-6; D is perhaps TRBD1 (5 bases). This CDR3 is 14 amino acids long. Germline assignment: CDR1 SEHNR and CDR2 FQNEAQ (reference sequence). V shed 8 bases and J shed 3 bases, with 11 bases lying between them. The CDR3 region has the DNA TGTGCCAGCCAGGGCCCAAGCTATAATTCACCCCTCCACTTT. Protein: CASQGPSYNSPLHF.

This clone was counted only a few times. The chain recombines TRBV15 with TRBJ1-5, with D possibly being TRBD1 (5 bases). CDR1 and CDR2 (germline): LNHNV, YYDKDF (reference sequence). Trimming pared 0 bases from V and 7 bases from J, leaving 16 bases between. The CDR3 totals 16 residues. The CDR3 DNA sequence: TGTGCCACCAGCAGAGATATAGGGGTCGGTGGACAGCCCCAGCATTTT. Its translation: CATSRDIGVGGQPQHF.